This T cell receptor beta chain was profiled in a study of T cell repertoires in cytomegalovirus infection. Study information: It can be stated that public TCR beta signatures indicated CMV infection as well as a matching HLA type. Study results and limitations: CMV-specific HLA-C-restricted TCR beta clonotypes dominated the ex vivo response. Pooled public TCR beta family frequency picked out CMV carriers with the relevant HLA.

For this clonotype: Its antigen is currently unknown.

TCRdb recomputed calls from the reads with MiXCR, one row per CDR3 protein. The profile covers about 130,000 distinct CDR3 sequences, with about 32% appearing a single time and 58% taken by the ten largest. CDR1 is MNHEY and CDR2 is SMNVEV in the germline V gene (reference sequence). The CDR3 covers 11 residues. The origin of this receptor is a human donor in good health (CMV status not recorded). Some clones in this sample may be carry-over from other donors' samples. V and J are TRBV27 and TRBJ2-7; tentative D call: TRBD2 (6 bases). The sequenced sample was CD8+ T cells from cultured PBMCs, obtained from culture after CMV antigen stimulation. DNA of the CDR3: TGTGTTGCGGGGTACTCCTACGAGCAGTACTTC. Translated, it gives CVAGYSYEQYF.